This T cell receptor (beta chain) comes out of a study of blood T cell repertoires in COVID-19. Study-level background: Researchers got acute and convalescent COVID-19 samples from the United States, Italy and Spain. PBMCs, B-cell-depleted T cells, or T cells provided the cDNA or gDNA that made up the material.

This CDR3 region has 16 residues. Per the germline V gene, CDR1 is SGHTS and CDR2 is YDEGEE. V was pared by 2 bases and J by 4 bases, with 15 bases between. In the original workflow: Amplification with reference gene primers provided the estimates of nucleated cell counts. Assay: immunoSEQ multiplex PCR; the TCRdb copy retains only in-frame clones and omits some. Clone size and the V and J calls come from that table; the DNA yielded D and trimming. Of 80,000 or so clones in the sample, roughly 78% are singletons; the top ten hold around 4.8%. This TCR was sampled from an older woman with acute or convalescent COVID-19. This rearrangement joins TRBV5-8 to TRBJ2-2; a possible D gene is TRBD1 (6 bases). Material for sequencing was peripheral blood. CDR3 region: CASSLTGTVFTGELFF. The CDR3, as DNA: TGTGCCAGCAGCTTAACAGGGACGGTTTTCACCGGGGAGCTGTTTTTT. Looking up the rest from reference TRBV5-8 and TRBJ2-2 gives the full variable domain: EAGVTQSPTHLIKTRGQQATLRCSPISGHTSVYWYQQALGLGLQFLLWYDEGEERNRGNFPPRFSGRQFPNYSSELNVNALELEDSALYLCASSLTGTVFTGELFFGEGSRLTVL.